The 8 T cell receptor beta chains below were found in one sample sequenced in a study of blood T cell repertoires in COVID-19. The table came from immunoSEQ multiplex PCR; TCRdb's copy has only in-frame clones and leaves some out. The sample gives 150,000 to 160,000 clones, about 90% of which show up once; 0.55% is in the top ten. The source material was peripheral blood. Receptors originate from a man between 45 and 60 years old with acute or convalescent COVID-19.

This chain links TRBV15 with TRBJ1-1; a possible D gene is TRBD1 (6 bases). The V end was cut by 5 bases, the J end by 5 bases, with 15 bases between. Germline values: CDR1 LNHNV, CDR2 YYDKDF (reference sequence). The CDR3 spans 14 residues. The CDR3 sequence is CATSARGQSTEAFF. The CDR3 DNA is TGTGCCACCAGCGCGAGAGGACAGTCTACTGAAGCTTTCTTT.

The rearrangement uses TRBV3-1 (or the pseudogene TRBV3-2) and TRBJ2-5; D is ambiguous. Trimming took off 4 bases at V and 0 bases at J, with 15 bases between the two ends. CDR1 LGHDT and CDR2 YNNKEL come from the germline V gene (reference sequence). The CDR3 length is 16 residues. The CDR3 sequence: CASSLLAAPHQETQYF. CDR3 nucleotides: TGTGCCAGCAGCCTTTTGGCGGCGCCACACCAAGAGACCCAGTACTTC.

The chain carries TRBV4-1 and TRBJ2-2, with D possibly matching TRBD1 (7 bases). CDR3 length: 15 residues. V was pared by 3 bases and J by 8 bases, with 16 bases between. Germline V gene lookup returns CDR1 MGHRA and CDR2 YSYEKL. The CDR3 DNA reads TGCGCCAGCAGCCATGAACAGGGGACTCGGGGGGAGCTGTTTTTT. As protein: CASSHEQGTRGELFF.

V is TRBV7-9 and J is TRBJ2-2; maybe TRBD1 (5 bases). The germline V gene has CDR1 SEHNR and CDR2 FQNEAQ (reference sequence). The CDR3 contains 16 residues. Trimming pared 5 bases from V and 0 bases from J, leaving 13 bases between. The CDR3 protein is CASSHNDRPNTGELFF. The DNA for the CDR3 is TGTGCCAGCAGCCATAACGACAGACCGAACACCGGGGAGCTGTTTTTT.

V gene TRBV19 combines with J gene TRBJ2-3; 9 bases line up with TRBD2. The CDR3 is made up of 20 amino acids. The V and J ends lost 6 bases and 0 bases, in that order; junction bases with no gene match: 19. Per the germline V gene, CDR1 is LNHDA and CDR2 is SQIVND (reference sequence). The CDR3 region has the DNA TGTGCCAGTAGCGAACTAAAAAGCGGGAGGTTAACCTCTAGCACAGATACGCAGTATTTT. Amino acids: CASSELKSGRLTSSTDTQYF.

The chain uses TRBV6-5 and TRBJ1-2; 8 bases map to TRBD1. This CDR3 region has 12 residues. V gave up 6 bases and J gave up 5 bases; unmatched junction bases: 2. Germline V gene sequence: CDR1 MNHEY, CDR2 SVGAGI. CDR3 loop: CASSRQGYGYTF. The DNA for the CDR3 is TGTGCCAGCAGCCGACAGGGGTATGGCTACACCTTC.

The rearrangement uses TRBV4-3 and TRBJ1-1; no clear D gene. This CDR3 contains 13 residues. Trimming left V 0 bases short and J 7 bases short, with 9 bases between. The germline CDR1 and CDR2 sequences are LGHNA and YSLEER. In DNA form, the CDR3 reads TGCGCCAGCAGCCAAGATGCGCTTGGTGAAGCTTTCTTT. It is translated as CASSQDALGEAFF.

V usage is TRBV14 and J usage is TRBJ2-2; 8 bases are shared with TRBD2. V trimming: 4 bases; J trimming: 5 bases; junction bases outside the gene matches: 12. The CDR3 is made up of 17 amino acids. Germline assignment: CDR1 SGHDN and CDR2 FVKESK. CDR3 amino acids: CASSLLMMASGTGELFF. The CDR3, as DNA: TGTGCCAGCAGCCTCCTTATGATGGCTAGCGGGACCGGGGAGCTGTTTTTT. The variable domain in full, with the rest retrieved from reference TRBV14 and TRBJ2-2, is EAGVTQFPSHSVIEKGQTVTLRCDPISGHDNLYWYRRVMGKEIKFLLHFVKESKQDESGMPNNRFLAERTGGTYSTLKVQPAELEDSGVYFCASSLLMMASGTGELFFGEGSRLTVL.